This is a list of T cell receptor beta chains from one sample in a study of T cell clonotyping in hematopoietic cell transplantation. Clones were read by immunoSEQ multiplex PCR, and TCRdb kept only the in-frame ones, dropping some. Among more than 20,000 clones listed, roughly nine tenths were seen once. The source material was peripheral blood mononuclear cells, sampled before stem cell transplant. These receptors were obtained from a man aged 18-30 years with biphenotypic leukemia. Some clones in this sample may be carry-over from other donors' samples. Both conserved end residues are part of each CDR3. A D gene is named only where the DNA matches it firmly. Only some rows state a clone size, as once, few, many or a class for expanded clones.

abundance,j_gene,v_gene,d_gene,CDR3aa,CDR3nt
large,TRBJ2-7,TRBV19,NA,CASSPTRTYEQYF,TGTGCCAGTAGTCCGACAAGAACCTACGAGCAGTACTTC
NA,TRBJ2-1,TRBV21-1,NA,CASSTRYSGRGNEQFF,TGTGCCAGCAGCACGCGTTATAGCGGGAGGGGCAATGAGCAGTTCTTC
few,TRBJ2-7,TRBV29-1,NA,CSVLGGRSYEQYF,TGCAGCGTTCTCGGGGGCCGCTCCTACGAGCAGTACTTC
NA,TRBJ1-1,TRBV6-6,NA,CASSSGYGTEAFF,TGTGCCAGCAGCTCAGGGTATGGCACTGAAGCTTTCTTT
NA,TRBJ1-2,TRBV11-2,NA,CASSAGTSGYTF,TGTGCCAGCAGCGCCGGGACATCTGGCTACACCTTC
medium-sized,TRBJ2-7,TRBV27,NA,CASSLTGAEQYF,TGTGCCAGCAGTTTAACGGGGGCCGAGCAGTACTTC
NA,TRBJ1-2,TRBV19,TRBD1,CASSPDTDRGNGYTF,TGTGCCAGTAGTCCCGACACCGACAGGGGTAATGGCTACACCTTC
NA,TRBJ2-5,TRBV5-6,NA,CASGQVGRQETQYF,TGTGCCAGCGGCCAGGTAGGAAGGCAAGAGACCCAGTACTTC
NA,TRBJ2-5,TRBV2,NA,CASSGLGRETQYF,TGTGCCAGCAGTGGACTAGGAAGAGAGACCCAGTACTTC
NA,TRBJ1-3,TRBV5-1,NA,CASSLAAGGTGNTIYF,TGCGCCAGCAGCCTTGCGGCGGGCGGAACTGGAAACACCATATATTTT
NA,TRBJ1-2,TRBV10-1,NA,CASSEEVESPYGYTF,TGCGCCAGCAGTGAGGAAGTGGAGAGCCCTTATGGCTACACCTTC
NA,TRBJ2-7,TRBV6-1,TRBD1,CASSEAGTGGVEQYF,TGTGCCAGCAGTGAGGCCGGGACAGGGGGGGTCGAGCAGTACTTC
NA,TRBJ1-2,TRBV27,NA,CASSFDSTNYGYTF,TGTGCCAGCAGTTTCGACAGCACTAACTATGGCTACACCTTC
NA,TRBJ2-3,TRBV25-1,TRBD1,CASSEDRISSDTQYF,TGTGCCAGCAGTGAGGACAGGATATCATCAGATACGCAGTATTTT
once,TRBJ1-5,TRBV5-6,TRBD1,CASSKGQGARNQPQHF,TGTGCCAGCAGCAAGGGACAGGGGGCTCGCAATCAGCCCCAGCATTTT
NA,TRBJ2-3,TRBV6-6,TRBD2,CASSYWASGGTDTQYF,TGTGCCAGCAGTTACTGGGCTAGCGGGGGGACAGATACGCAGTATTTT
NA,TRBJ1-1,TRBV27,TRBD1,CASSLGDSFEAFF,TGTGCCAGCAGTTTAGGGGACAGCTTCGAAGCTTTCTTT
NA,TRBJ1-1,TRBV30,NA,CAWRSLPGGNTEAFF,TGTGCCTGGAGATCCCTCCCTGGGGGGAACACTGAAGCTTTCTTT
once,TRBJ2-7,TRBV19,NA,CASSARGLPGDSYEQYF,TGTGCCAGTAGTGCGAGGGGATTGCCGGGGGACTCCTACGAGCAGTACTTC
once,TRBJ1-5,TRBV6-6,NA,CASRTLGAGGEEHF,TGTGCCAGCAGAACCCTAGGGGCGGGGGGCGAGGAGCATTTT
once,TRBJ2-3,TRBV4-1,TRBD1,CASSQETRDRVAADTQYF,TGCGCCAGCAGCCAAGAGACTAGGGACAGGGTAGCGGCAGATACGCAGTATTTT
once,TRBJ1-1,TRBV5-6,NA,CASSLLTGSSNTEAFF,TGTGCCAGCAGCTTGTTAACAGGGAGTTCGAACACTGAAGCTTTCTTT
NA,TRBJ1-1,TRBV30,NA,CARQDPRTEAFF,TGTGCCAGACAGGACCCTAGGACTGAAGCTTTCTTT
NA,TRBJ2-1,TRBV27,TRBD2,CASSFLSGRGIDEQFF,TGTGCCAGCAGTTTCCTCAGCGGGAGGGGGATCGATGAGCAGTTCTTC
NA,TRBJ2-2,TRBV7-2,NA,CASSPGDSYTGELFF,TGTGCCAGCAGCCCCGGCGACTCGTACACCGGGGAGCTGTTTTTT
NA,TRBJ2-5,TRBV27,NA,CASSPRTSRAETQYF,TGTGCCAGCAGTCCAAGGACCAGCAGGGCGGAGACCCAGTACTTC
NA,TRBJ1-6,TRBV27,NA,CASRPGHLNSPLHF,TGTGCCAGCAGACCGGGACATTTAAATTCACCCCTCCACTTT
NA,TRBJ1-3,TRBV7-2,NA,CASSKSGNTIYF,TGTGCCAGCAGCAAATCAGGAAACACCATATATTTT
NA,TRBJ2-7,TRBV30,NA,CAWSPQGRSYEQYF,TGTGCCTGGAGTCCACAGGGACGGTCCTACGAGCAGTACTTC
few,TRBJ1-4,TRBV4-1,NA,CASSQGAKKQLFF,TGCGCCAGCAGCCAAGGCGCGAAGAAGCAACTGTTTTTT
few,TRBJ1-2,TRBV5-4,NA,CASSLPGGGPGYTF,TGTGCCAGCAGCTTACCCGGAGGGGGGCCCGGCTACACCTTC
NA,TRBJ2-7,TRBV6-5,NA,CASSSISGSLYEQYF,TGTGCCAGCAGTTCCATTTCAGGATCCCTCTACGAGCAGTACTTC
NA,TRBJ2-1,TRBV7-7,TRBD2,CASSLAGGGAYEQFF,TGTGCCAGCAGCTTAGCCGGCGGGGGGGCGTATGAGCAGTTCTTC
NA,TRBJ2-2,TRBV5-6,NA,CASLPRANTGELFF,TGTGCCAGCCTCCCCAGGGCGAACACCGGGGAGCTGTTTTTT
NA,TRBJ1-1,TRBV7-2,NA,CASRGGGRTEAFF,TGTGCCAGCAGGGGTGGTGGTCGGACTGAAGCTTTCTTT
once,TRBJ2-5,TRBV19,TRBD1,CASRTGTGGRRETQYF,TGTGCCAGTAGGACCGGGACAGGGGGTCGGAGAGAGACCCAGTACTTC
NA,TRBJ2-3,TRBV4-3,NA,CASSQAGNPSDTQYF,TGCGCCAGCAGCCAAGCGGGGAACCCTTCAGATACGCAGTATTTT
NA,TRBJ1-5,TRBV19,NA,CASSMYRIPGGGRNQPQHF,TGTGCCAGTAGTATGTATAGGATCCCCGGCGGGGGGCGTAATCAGCCCCAGCATTTT